A selection of T cell receptor beta chains follows, all from one sample in a study of CD8+ T cells in alopecia areata. Produced via immunoSEQ multiplex PCR; TCRdb's table is partial and in-frame only. The sample records under 250,000 clones, just over 55% being singletons. Specimen: CD8+ T cells sorted from blood. The receptor set was obtained from a human donor in good health. Each CDR3 is given without its conserved first and last residue.

v_call	j_call	cdr3_aa
TRBV27	TRBJ2-7	ATSPIAGVSYEQY
TRBV5-1	TRBJ1-1	ASSSPQERANTEAF
TRBV11-2	TRBJ2-1	ASSFADLSYNEQF
TRBV4-1	TRBJ1-5	ASSQDFAGRGNQPQH
TRBV5-6	TRBJ2-2	ASSLGATGAIGELF
TRBV11-2	TRBJ1-2	ASSSISPGYT
TRBV5-6	TRBJ2-7	ASSISYEQY
TRBV6-5	TRBJ1-5	ASSYSGVHQPQH
TRBV25-1	TRBJ2-5	ASSSGAGKETQY
TRBV30	TRBJ2-2	ALGSGGSGELF
TRBV6-6	TRBJ2-7	ASSWSSGYEQY
TRBV6-6	TRBJ2-1	ASSYSPRYNEQF
TRBV27	TRBJ1-2	ASSTRDYGYT
TRBV4-1	TRBJ2-3	ASSHPQEGSTDTQY
TRBV7-8	TRBJ2-7	ASSLGRRSYEQY
TRBV4-1	TRBJ1-5	ASSQEDNSNQPQH
TRBV4-1	TRBJ2-5	ARGAGEETQY
TRBV19	TRBJ1-1	ASSIDRTGKTEAF
TRBV13	TRBJ2-7	ASRGVYEQY
TRBV9	TRBJ1-1	ASSNTRDSNTEAF
TRBV27	TRBJ2-5	ASSLFAGAQETQY
TRBV7-9	TRBJ1-6	ASSPRDSDNSPLH
TRBV5-4	TRBJ2-2	ASSLQGYTGELF
TRBV19	TRBJ2-1	ASSSNSGPSPYNEQF